This passage covers 6 T cell receptor beta chains from one sample sequenced in a study of cytomegalovirus exposure and HLA in healthy donors. The PCR ran on 60 Vbeta and 13 Jbeta primers. Only in-frame clones appear in the TCRdb table, and some are missing; sequencing was by immunoSEQ multiplex PCR. The top ten clones hold around 3.7% of a sample with about 200,000 clones, about 80% of them seen once. The material sequenced was PBMCs. The receptors originated from a man in his forties or fifties in good health and CMV-seropositive.

The DNA for the CDR3 is TGTGCCACCAGCAGGGCTGGGACGGGAGATGGCTACACCTTC. This codes for CATSRAGTGDGYTF. V gene TRBV15 combines with J gene TRBJ1-2; weak D call: TRBD1 (5 bases). Trimming removed 3 bases from V and 6 bases from J, with 14 bases in between. The CDR3 is made up of 14 amino acids. Germline values: CDR1 LNHNV, CDR2 YYDKDF (reference sequence). The variable domain in full, with the rest retrieved from reference TRBV15 and TRBJ1-2, is DAMVIQNPRYQVTQFGKPVTLSCSQTLNHNVMYWYQQKSSQAPKLLFHYYDKDFNNEADTPDNFQSRRPNTSFCFLDIRSPGLGDTAMYLCATSRAGTGDGYTFGSGTRLTVV.

This clone was seen a few times. The J gene is TRBJ2-5, the V gene TRBV11-2; D may be TRBD1 (6 bases). The CDR3 totals 14 residues. Germline CDR1 and CDR2: SGHAT and FQNNGV. V lost 0 bases and J lost 5, with 10 bases in between. The CDR3 reads CASSLDRGSETQYF. The DNA of the CDR3 is TGTGCCAGCAGCTTAGATAGGGGGTCCGAGACCCAGTACTTC.

The chain joins TRBV5-1 to TRBJ2-7; 8 nucleotides agree with TRBD1. CDR3 length equals 16 residues. CDR1 is SGHRS and CDR2 is YFSETQ in the germline V gene. Trimming cost V 6 bases and J 4 bases; bases outside gene matches: 15. CDR3 in DNA: TGCGCCAGCAACCTCGGACAGGGAGTTAACCTTTACGAGCAGTACTTC. Amino acids: CASNLGQGVNLYEQYF.

This chain connects TRBV2 to TRBJ2-7; 8 bases line up with TRBD2. The length of the CDR3 is 13 residues. Germline V gene data show CDR1 as SNHLY and CDR2 as FYNNEI. Trimming removed 8 bases from V and 3 bases from J; junction bases left unmatched: 6. CDR3 DNA: TGTGCCAGCCTTGAAGCGGGAGACTACGAGCAGTACTTC. Protein: CASLEAGDYEQYF.

This clone was seen just once. The chain has TRBV28 and TRBJ1-4; D not certain. The germline V gene encodes CDR1 MDHEN and CDR2 SYDVKM. Trimming took off 2 bases at V and 8 bases at J, with 18 bases between the two ends. The CDR3 is 16 amino acids. CDR3 region: CASSLMGASKEEKLFF. Here the CDR3 DNA reads TGTGCCAGCAGTTTAATGGGAGCCAGTAAAGAGGAAAAACTGTTTTTT.

The rearrangement uses TRBV6-1 and TRBJ1-4, with 8 bases lining up with TRBD1. With V trimmed by 6 bases and J by 7 bases, 10 bases remained unmatched. Germline lookup yields CDR1 MNHNS and CDR2 SASEGT. CDR3 size: 15 residues. CDR3 amino acids: CASSRRTGLGEKLFF. CDR3 in DNA: TGTGCCAGCAGCAGACGGACAGGGTTGGGTGAAAAACTGTTTTTT.